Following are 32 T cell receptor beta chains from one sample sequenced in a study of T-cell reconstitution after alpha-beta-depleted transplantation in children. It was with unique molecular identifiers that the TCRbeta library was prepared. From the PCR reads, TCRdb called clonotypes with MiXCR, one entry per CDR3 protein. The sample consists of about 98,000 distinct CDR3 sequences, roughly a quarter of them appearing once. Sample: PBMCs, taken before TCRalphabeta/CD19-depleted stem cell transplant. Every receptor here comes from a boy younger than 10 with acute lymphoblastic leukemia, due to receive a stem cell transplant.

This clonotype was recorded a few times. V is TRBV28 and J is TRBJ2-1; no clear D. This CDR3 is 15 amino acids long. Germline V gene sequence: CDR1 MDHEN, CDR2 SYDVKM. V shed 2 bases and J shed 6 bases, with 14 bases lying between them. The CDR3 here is CASSLVRVVSNEQFF. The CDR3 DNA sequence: TGTGCCAGCAGTTTAGTGCGCGTTGTATCCAATGAGCAGTTCTTC.

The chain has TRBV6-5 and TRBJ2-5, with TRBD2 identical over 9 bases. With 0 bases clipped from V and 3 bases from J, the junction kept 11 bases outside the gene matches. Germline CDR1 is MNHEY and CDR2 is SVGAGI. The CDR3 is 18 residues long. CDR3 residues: CASSYSTSGGPFKETQYF. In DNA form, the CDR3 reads TGTGCCAGCAGTTACTCGACTAGCGGAGGGCCCTTCAAAGAGACCCAGTACTTC.

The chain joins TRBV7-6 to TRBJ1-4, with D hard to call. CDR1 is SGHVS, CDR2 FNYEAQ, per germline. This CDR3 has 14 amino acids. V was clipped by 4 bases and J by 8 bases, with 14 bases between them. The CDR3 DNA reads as TGTGCCAGCAGCTCTAAACGGGGAGACGAAAAACTGTTTTTT. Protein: CASSSKRGDEKLFF.

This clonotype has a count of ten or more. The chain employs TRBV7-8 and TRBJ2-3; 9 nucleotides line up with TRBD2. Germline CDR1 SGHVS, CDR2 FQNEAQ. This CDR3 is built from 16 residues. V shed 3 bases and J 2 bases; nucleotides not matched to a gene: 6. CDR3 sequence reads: CASSLTSGVHTDTQYF. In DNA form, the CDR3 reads TGTGCCAGCAGCTTGACTAGCGGAGTTCACACAGATACGCAGTATTTT.

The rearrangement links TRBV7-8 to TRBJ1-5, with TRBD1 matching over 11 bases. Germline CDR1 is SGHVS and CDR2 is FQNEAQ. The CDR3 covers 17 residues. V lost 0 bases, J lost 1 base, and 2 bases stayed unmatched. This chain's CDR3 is CASSLARTGGSNQPQHF. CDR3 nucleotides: TGTGCCAGCAGCTTAGCTAGGACAGGGGGCAGCAATCAGCCCCAGCATTTT.

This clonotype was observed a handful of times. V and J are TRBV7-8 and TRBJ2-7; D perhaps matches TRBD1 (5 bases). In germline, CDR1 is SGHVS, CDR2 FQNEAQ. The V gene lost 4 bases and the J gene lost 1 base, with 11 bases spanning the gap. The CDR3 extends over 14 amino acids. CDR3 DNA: TGTGCCAGCAGCTCAGACAGACCGTCCTACGAGCAGTACTTC. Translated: CASSSDRPSYEQYF.

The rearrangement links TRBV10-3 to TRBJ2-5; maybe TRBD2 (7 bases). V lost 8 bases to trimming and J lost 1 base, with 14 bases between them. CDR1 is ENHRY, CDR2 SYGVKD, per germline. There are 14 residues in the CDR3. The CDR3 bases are TGTGCCATCGGGGGGGGGCCCCTCCAAGAGACCCAGTACTTC. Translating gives CAIGGGPLQETQYF.

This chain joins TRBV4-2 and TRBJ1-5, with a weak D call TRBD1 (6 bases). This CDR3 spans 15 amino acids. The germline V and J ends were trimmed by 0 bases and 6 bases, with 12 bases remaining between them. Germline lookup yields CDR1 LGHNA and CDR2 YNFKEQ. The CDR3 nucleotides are TGTGCCAGCAGCCAAGACCCCAGGGGTAGTCAGCCCCAGCATTTT. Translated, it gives CASSQDPRGSQPQHF.

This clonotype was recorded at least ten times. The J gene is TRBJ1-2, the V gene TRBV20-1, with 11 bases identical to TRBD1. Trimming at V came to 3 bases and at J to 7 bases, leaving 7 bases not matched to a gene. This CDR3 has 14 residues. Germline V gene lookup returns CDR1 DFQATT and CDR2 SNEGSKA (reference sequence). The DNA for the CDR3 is TGCAGTGCTAGCTACGGACAGGGGGCAAGTGGCTACACCTTC. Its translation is CSASYGQGASGYTF.

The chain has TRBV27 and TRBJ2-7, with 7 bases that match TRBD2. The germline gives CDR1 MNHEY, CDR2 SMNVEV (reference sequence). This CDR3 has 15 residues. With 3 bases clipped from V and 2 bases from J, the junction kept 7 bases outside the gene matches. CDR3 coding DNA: TGTGCCAGCAGTTTTGTCAGGGCGGGAGCCTACGAGCAGTACTTC. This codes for CASSFVRAGAYEQYF.

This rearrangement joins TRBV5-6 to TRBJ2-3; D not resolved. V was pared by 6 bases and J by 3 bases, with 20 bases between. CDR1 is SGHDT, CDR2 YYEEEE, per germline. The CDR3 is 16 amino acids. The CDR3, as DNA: TGTGCCAGCACTACTGACCGTGGGTGGTTGACAGATACGCAGTATTTT. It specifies CASTTDRGWLTDTQYF.

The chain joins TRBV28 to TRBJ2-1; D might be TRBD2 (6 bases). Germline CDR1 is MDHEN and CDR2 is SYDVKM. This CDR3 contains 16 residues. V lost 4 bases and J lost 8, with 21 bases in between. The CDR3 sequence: CASSSTISGPQHEQFF. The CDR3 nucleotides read TGTGCCAGCAGTTCTACCATTAGCGGCCCGCAGCATGAGCAGTTCTTC.

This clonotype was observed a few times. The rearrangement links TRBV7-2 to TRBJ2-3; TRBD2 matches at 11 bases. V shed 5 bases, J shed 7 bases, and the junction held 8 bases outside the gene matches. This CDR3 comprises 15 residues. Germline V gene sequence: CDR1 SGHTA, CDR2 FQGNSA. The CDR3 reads CASSLTSGTLNTQYF. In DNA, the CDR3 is TGTGCCAGCAGCCTGACTAGCGGGACGTTAAATACGCAGTATTTT.

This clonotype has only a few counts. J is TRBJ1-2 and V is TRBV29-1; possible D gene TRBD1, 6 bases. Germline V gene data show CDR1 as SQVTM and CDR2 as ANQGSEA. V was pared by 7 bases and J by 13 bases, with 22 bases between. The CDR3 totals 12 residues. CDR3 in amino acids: CSAQPEKTGPTF. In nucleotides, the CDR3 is TGCAGCGCTCAACCCGAGAAGACAGGACCCACCTTC.

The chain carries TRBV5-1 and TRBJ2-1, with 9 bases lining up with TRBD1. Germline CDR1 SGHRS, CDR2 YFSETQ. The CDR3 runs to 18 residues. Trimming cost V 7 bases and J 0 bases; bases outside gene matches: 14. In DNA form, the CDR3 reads TGCGCCAGCCAGCGGGACAGGGATAGCCCGACCTCCTACAATGAGCAGTTCTTC. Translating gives CASQRDRDSPTSYNEQFF.

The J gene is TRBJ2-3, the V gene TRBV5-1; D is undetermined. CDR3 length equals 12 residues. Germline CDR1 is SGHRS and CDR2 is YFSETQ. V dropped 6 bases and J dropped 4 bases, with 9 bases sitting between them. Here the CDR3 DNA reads TGCGCCAGCATCGGTCCGGCAGATACGCAGTATTTT. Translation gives CASIGPADTQYF.

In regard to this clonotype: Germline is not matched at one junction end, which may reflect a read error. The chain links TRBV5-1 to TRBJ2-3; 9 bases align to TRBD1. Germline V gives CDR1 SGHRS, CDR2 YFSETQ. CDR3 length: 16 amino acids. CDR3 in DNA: TGCTCCAGCGCATTTTTCCGGGACAGGGACACAGATACGCAGTATTTT. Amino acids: CSSAFFRDRDTDTQYF. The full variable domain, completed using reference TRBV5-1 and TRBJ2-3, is KAGVTQTPRYLIKTRGQQVTLSCSPISGHRSVSWYQQTPGQGLQFLFEYFSETQRNKGNFPGRFSGRQFSNSRSEMNVSTLELGDSALYLCSSAFFRDRDTDTQYFGPGTRLTVL.

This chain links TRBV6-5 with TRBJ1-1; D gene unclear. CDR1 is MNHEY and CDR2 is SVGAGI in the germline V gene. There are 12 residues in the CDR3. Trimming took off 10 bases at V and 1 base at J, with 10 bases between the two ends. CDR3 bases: TGTGCCACCTCCGGGCCGAACACTGAAGCTTTCTTT. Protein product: CATSGPNTEAFF.

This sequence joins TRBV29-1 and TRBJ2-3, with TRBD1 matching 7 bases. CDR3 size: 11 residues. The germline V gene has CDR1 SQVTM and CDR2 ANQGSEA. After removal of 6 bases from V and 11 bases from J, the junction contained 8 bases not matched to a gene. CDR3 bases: TGCAGCGTGGCCCGACAGGGTGTGCAGTATTTT. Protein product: CSVARQGVQYF.

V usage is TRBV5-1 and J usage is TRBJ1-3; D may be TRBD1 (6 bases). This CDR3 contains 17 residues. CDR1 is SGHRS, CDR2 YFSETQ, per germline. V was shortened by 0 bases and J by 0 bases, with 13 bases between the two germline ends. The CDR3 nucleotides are TGCGCCAGCAGCTTGGCTCCGACAGGCCTCTCTGGAAACACCATATATTTT. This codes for CASSLAPTGLSGNTIYF.

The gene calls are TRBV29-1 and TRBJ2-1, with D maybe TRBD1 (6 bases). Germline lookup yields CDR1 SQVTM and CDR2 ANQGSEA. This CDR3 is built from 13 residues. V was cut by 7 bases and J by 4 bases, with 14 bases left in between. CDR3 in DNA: TGCAGCGAAGGGGGTTGGGGGTACAATGAGCAGTTCTTC. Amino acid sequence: CSEGGWGYNEQFF.

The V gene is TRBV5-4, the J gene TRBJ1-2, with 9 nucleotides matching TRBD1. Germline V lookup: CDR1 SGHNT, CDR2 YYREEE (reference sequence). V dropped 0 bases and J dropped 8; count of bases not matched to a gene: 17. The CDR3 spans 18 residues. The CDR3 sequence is CASSLADGWLQGARGYTF. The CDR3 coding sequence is TGTGCCAGCAGCTTGGCCGATGGCTGGCTACAGGGGGCGCGGGGCTACACCTTC.

The CDR3 bases are TGCGCCAGCAGCCCTACTGCCGGGACAGCCTACGAGCAGTACTTC. Protein product: CASSPTAGTAYEQYF. J is TRBJ2-7 and V is TRBV5-1; TRBD1 matches 7 bases. The CDR3 spans 15 residues. Trimming removed 4 bases from V and 2 bases from J; junction bases left unmatched: 9. In germline, CDR1 is SGHRS, CDR2 YFSETQ.

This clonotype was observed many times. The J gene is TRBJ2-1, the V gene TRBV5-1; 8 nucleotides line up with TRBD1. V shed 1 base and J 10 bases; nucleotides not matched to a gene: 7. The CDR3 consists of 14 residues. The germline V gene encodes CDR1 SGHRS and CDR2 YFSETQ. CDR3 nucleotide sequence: TGCGCCAGCAGCTTGAACCAGGGGGCAGGCGAGCAGTTCTTC. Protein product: CASSLNQGAGEQFF.

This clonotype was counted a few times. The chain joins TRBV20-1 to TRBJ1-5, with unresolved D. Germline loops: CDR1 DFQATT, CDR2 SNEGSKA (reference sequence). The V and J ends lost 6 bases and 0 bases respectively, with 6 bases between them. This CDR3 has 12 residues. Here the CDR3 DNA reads TGCAGTGCCCCTTATAGCAATCAGCCCCAGCATTTT. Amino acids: CSAPYSNQPQHF.

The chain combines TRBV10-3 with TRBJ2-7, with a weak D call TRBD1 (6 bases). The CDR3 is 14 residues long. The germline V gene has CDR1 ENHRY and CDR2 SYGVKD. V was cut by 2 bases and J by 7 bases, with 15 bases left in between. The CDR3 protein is CAISEAPGGREQYF. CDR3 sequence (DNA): TGTGCCATCAGTGAGGCCCCTGGGGGCCGGGAGCAGTACTTC.

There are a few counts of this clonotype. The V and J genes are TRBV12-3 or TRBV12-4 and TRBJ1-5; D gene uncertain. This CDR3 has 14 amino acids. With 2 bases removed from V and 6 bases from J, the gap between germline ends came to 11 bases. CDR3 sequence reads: CASSLRWIGQPQHF. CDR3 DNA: TGTGCCAGCAGTTTAAGGTGGATTGGTCAGCCCCAGCATTTT.

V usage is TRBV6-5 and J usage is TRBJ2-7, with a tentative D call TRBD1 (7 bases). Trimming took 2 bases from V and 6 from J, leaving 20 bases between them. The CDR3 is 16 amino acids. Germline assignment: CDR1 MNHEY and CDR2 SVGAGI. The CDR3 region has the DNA TGTGCCAGCAGTTACATTCGGGGGACAGTCAACACCGAGCAGTACTTC. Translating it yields CASSYIRGTVNTEQYF.

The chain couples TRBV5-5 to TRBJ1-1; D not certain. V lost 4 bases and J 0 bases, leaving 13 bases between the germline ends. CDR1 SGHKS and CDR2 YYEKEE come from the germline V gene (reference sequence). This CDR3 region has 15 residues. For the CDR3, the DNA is TGTGCCAGCAGCGAGGGAGTCACCTTGAACACTGAAGCTTTCTTT. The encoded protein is CASSEGVTLNTEAFF.

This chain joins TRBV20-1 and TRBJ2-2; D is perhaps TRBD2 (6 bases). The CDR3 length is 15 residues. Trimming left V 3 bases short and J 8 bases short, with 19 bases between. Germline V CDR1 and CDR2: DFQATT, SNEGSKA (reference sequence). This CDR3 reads CSARPSFSGGGELFF. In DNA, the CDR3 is TGCAGTGCTAGGCCTAGCTTTAGCGGCGGGGGGGAGCTGTTTTTT.

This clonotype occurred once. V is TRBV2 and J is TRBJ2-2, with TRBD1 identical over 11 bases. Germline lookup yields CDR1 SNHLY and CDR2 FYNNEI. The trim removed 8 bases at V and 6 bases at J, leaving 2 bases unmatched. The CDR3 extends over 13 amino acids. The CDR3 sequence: CASGQGAAGELFF. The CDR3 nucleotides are TGTGCCAGCGGACAGGGGGCGGCCGGGGAGCTGTTTTTT. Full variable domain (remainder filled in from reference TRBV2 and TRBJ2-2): EPEVTQTPSHQVTQMGQEVILRCVPISNHLYFYWYRQILGQKVEFLVSFYNNEISEKSEIFDDQFSVERPDGSNFTLKIRSTKLEDSAMYFCASGQGAAGELFFGEGSRLTVL.

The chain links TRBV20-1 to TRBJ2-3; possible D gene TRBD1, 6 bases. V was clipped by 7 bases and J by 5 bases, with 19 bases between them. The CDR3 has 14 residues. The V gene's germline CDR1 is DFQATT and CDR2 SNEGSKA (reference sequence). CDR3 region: CSVTTRGHGDTQYF. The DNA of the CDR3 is TGCAGTGTTACCACCAGGGGCCACGGAGATACGCAGTATTTT.